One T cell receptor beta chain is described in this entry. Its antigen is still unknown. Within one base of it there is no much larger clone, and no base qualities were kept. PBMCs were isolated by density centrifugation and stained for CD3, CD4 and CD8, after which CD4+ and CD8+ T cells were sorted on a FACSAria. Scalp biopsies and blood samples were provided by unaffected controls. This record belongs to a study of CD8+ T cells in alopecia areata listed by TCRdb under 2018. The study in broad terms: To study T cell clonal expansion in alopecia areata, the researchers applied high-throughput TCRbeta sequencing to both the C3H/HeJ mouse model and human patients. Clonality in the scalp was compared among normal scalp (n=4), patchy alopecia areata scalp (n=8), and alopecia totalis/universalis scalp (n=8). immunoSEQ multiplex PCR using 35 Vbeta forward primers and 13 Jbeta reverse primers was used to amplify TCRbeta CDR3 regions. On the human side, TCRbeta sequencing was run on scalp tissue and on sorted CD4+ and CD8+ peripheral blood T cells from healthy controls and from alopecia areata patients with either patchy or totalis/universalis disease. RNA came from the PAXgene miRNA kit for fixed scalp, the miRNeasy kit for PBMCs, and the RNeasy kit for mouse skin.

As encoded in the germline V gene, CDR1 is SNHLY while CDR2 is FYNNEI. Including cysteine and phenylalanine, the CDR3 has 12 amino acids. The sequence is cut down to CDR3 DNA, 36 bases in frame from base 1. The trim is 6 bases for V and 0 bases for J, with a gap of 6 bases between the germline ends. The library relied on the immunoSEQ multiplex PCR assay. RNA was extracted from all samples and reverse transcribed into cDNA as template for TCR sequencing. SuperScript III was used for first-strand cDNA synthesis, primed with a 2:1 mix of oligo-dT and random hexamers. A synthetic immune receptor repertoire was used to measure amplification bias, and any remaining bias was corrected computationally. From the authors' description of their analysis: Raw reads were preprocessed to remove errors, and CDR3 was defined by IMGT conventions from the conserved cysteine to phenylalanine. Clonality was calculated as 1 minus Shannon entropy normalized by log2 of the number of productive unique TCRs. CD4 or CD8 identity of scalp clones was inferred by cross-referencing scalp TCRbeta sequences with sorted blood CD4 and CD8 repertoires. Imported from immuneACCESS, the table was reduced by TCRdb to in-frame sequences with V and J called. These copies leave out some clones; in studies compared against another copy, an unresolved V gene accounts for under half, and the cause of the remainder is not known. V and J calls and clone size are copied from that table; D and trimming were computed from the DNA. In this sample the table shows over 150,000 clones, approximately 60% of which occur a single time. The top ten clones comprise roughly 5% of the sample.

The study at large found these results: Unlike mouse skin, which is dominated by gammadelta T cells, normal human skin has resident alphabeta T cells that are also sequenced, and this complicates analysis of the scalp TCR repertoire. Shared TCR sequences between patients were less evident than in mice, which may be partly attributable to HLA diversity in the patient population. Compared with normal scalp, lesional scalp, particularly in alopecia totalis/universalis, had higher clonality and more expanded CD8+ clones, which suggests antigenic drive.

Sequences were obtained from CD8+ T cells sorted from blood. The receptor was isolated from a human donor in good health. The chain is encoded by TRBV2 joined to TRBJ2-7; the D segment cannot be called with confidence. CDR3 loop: CASRTYSYEQYF. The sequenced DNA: TGTGCCAGCAGGACCTACTCCTACGAGCAGTACTTC.